This T cell receptor (beta chain) comes out of a study of blood T cell repertoires in COVID-19. About the study: Both acute and convalescent COVID-19 samples were obtained from the United States, Italy and Spain. From T cells, B-cell-depleted T cells, or PBMCs came the material, which was cDNA or gDNA.

This CDR3 is 16 amino acids long. Germline V gene sequence: CDR1 SGHRS, CDR2 YFSETQ. V dropped 0 bases and J dropped 3 bases, with 16 bases sitting between them. Original analysis: Cell counts per sample came from amplifying reference gene primers. Sequencing used immunoSEQ multiplex PCR; TCRdb keeps in-frame clones, though not all of them. The V and J calls and the clone size are those of that table, but D and trimming were determined from the DNA. Here the sample spans roughly 110,000 clones, around nine tenths being singletons. This TCR derives from a man aged 35 to 55 with acute or convalescent COVID-19. Material: peripheral blood. This chain joins TRBV5-1 and TRBJ2-7; D is undetermined. This CDR3 is CASSLDPRYRDYEQYF. CDR3 DNA sequence: TGCGCCAGCAGCTTGGACCCCCGCTACAGAGACTACGAGCAGTACTTC.